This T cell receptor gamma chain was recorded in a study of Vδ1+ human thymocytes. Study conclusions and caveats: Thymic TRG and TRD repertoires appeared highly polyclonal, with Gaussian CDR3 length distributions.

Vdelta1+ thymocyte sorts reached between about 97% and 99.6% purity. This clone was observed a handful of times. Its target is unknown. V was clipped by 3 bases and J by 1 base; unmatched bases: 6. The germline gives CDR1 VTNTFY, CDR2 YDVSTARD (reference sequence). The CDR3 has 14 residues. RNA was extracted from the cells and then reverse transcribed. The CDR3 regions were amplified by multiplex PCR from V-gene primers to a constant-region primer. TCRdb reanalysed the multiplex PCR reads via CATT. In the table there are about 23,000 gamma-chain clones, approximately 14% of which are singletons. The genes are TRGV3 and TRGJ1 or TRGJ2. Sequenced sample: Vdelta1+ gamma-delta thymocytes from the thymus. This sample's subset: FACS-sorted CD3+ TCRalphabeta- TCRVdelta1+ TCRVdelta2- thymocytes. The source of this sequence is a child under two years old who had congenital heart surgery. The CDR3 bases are TGTGCCACCTGGGACCGACCAAATTATTATAAGAAACTCTTT. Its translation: CATWDRPNYYKKLF.